Included here is one T cell receptor beta chain sequence, with context. This specimen comes from a study of blood T cell repertoires in COVID-19. Study summary: Sites in the United States, Italy and Spain provided acute and convalescent COVID-19 samples. T cells, B-cell-depleted T cells, or PBMCs provided the cDNA or gDNA that served as material.

Study processing details: Reference gene primer amplification gave estimated nucleated cell counts. Profiled with immunoSEQ multiplex PCR; TCRdb holds only in-frame clones, not every one. The DNA was the basis for D and trimming; V, J and clone size are from that table. The sample contains tens of thousands of clones, about 72% of which appear only once. V was shortened by 3 bases and J by 8 bases, with 16 bases between the two germline ends. This CDR3 has 15 amino acids. Germline CDR1 reads LNHDA; CDR2 reads SQIVND (reference sequence). The material sequenced was peripheral blood. The TCR comes from a man in his 70s with active or convalescent COVID-19. The chain is built from TRBV19 and TRBJ1-4; no definite D call. In DNA form, the CDR3 reads TGTGCCAGTAGTATCACGGGGATCGGGGAGGAAAAACTGTTTTTT. Amino acids: CASSITGIGEEKLFF.